One sample yielded the 31 T cell receptor beta chains listed below, sequenced in a study of CD8+ T cells in alopecia areata. Treatment indicated: oral pan-JAK inhibitor, 5-10 mg twice daily. The authors extracted RNA and reverse transcribed it into cDNA as the sequencing template. Assay used: immunoSEQ multiplex PCR; TCRdb lists only in-frame clones, some missing. The sample holds some 200,000 clones, approximately 45% seen once. The material sequenced was CD4+ T cells sorted from blood, taken at roughly week 36, from a patient treated with tofacitinib. These receptors were collected from a human donor with alopecia areata.

The chain combines TRBV30 with TRBJ2-7; D might be TRBD1 (6 bases). The length of the CDR3 is 12 residues. The ends were cut back, 5 bases at V and 4 bases at J, with 12 bases in the middle. Per the germline V gene, CDR1 is GTSNPN and CDR2 is SVGIG (reference sequence). The CDR3 DNA sequence: TGTGCCTGGGACAGGTCGTCTTACGAGCAGTACTTC. Translating gives CAWDRSSYEQYF.

This clone appeared a few times. J is TRBJ2-7 and V is TRBV19, with TRBD1 matching over 8 bases. Germline V lookup: CDR1 LNHDA, CDR2 SQIVND (reference sequence). The CDR3 loop spans 14 amino acids. V gave up 5 bases and J gave up 6 bases; unmatched junction bases: 9. This CDR3 is CASSPTTGVGEQYF. The CDR3 DNA sequence: TGTGCCAGTAGTCCAACGACAGGGGTCGGCGAGCAGTACTTC.

The V gene is TRBV6-5, the J gene TRBJ2-7; TRBD1 aligns across 8 bases. CDR1 MNHEY and CDR2 SVGAGI come from the germline V gene. With V trimmed by 6 bases and J by 0 bases, 7 bases remained unmatched. The length of the CDR3 is 15 residues. The CDR3 is CASSKGQESSYEQYF. In DNA form, the CDR3 reads TGTGCCAGCAGCAAGGGACAGGAGAGCTCCTACGAGCAGTACTTC.

The chain uses TRBV21-1 and TRBJ1-2. TRBV21-1 is a pseudogene segment. The CDR3 runs to 14 residues. The CDR3 protein is CASSKGAQSYGYTF. The CDR3 region has the DNA TGTGCCAGCAGCAAGGGAGCACAGAGCTATGGCTACACCTTC.

This clone was picked up a small number of times. CDR3 protein: CASTISPRANYGYTF. The CDR3 nucleotides are TGTGCCAGCACCATATCCCCAAGGGCTAACTATGGCTACACCTTC. V is TRBV6-6 and J is TRBJ1-2; the D is unclear. The CDR3 totals 15 residues. Trimming stripped 7 bases from V and 0 bases from J, with 15 bases between. CDR1 and CDR2 from the germline V gene are MNHNY and SVGAGI (reference sequence).

The chain recombines TRBV29-1 with TRBJ1-1, with D tentatively TRBD1 (6 bases). Germline values: CDR1 SQVTM, CDR2 ANQGSEA. There are 13 residues in the CDR3. Trimming pared 2 bases from V and 5 bases from J, leaving 12 bases between. CDR3 coding DNA: TGCAGCGTTGAAACAGGGCAGGGAACTGAAGCTTTCTTT. Residues: CSVETGQGTEAFF.

This clone was counted only a few times. The chain employs TRBV29-1 and TRBJ2-1; 12 bases line up with TRBD2. Germline CDR1 and CDR2: SQVTM and ANQGSEA. V was pared by 4 bases and J by 5 bases, with 6 bases of the junction left unmatched. The CDR3 covers 15 residues. The CDR3 DNA reads as TGCAGCGTTGGCCTACGACTAGCGGGAGACAATGAGCAGTTCTTC. Its protein product is CSVGLRLAGDNEQFF.

This clone was seen a few times. The V gene is TRBV30, the J gene TRBJ1-2; D is uncertain. Trimming took 0 bases from V and 7 from J, leaving 15 bases between them. This CDR3 comprises 14 residues. Germline lookup yields CDR1 GTSNPN and CDR2 SVGIG (reference sequence). In DNA, the CDR3 is TGTGCCTGGAGTGTCCAGATATCTTCGAGTGGCTACACCTTC. Protein product: CAWSVQISSSGYTF.

The sample holds a few counts of this clone. The genes are TRBV7-9 and TRBJ2-7, with 10 bases lining up with TRBD2. The end of the DNA fits TRBJ2-5 better, so the J call may be wrong. The CDR3 contains 16 residues. Looked up from germline, CDR1 is SEHNR and CDR2 is FQNEAQ (reference sequence). The chain's CDR3 is CASSLVPSGSGETQYF. CDR3 bases: TGTGCCAGCAGCTTAGTTCCTAGCGGGAGCGGCGAGACCCAGTACTTC.

The chain employs TRBV30 and TRBJ2-7; 7 bases align to TRBD2. Looked up from germline, CDR1 is GTSNPN and CDR2 is SVGIG (reference sequence). After removal of 4 bases from V and 4 bases from J, the junction contained 10 bases not matched to a gene. CDR3 length: 14 residues. The CDR3 DNA reads as TGTGCCTGGAATGAGGGCGGGAGTAGGTACGAGCAGTACTTC. The encoded protein is CAWNEGGSRYEQYF.

Turning to this clone: Other DNA sequences within the sample encode an identical CDR3. V usage is TRBV5-1 and J usage is TRBJ2-7; 7 positions agree with TRBD2. Losses at the gene ends were 0 bases for V and 0 bases for J; bases not matched to a gene: 3. This CDR3 comprises 15 residues. Germline values: CDR1 SGHRS, CDR2 YFSETQ. This CDR3 is CASSLASGSSYEQYF. The CDR3 DNA reads as TGCGCCAGCAGCTTGGCTAGCGGAAGCTCCTACGAGCAGTACTTC. The entire variable domain, with the rest obtained from reference TRBV5-1 and TRBJ2-7, is as follows: KAGVTQTPRYLIKTRGQQVTLSCSPISGHRSVSWYQQTPGQGLQFLFEYFSETQRNKGNFPGRFSGRQFSNSRSEMNVSTLELGDSALYLCASSLASGSSYEQYFGPGTRLTVT.

V gene TRBV6-5 combines with J gene TRBJ1-1, with D maybe TRBD1 (5 bases). The CDR3 loop spans 13 amino acids. The germline V gene has CDR1 MNHEY and CDR2 SVGAGI. V was trimmed by 0 bases and J by 7 bases, leaving 9 bases between them. CDR3 in amino acids: CASSYSGRIEAFF. CDR3 in DNA: TGTGCCAGCAGTTACTCGGGGCGGATTGAAGCTTTCTTT.

The count of this clone is one. The rearrangement uses TRBV2 and TRBJ2-7, with D unclear. With 7 bases removed from V and 3 bases from J, the gap between germline ends came to 10 bases. In germline, CDR1 is SNHLY, CDR2 FYNNEI. The CDR3 is 12 residues long. CDR3 sequence reads: CASTTDGYEQYF. CDR3 DNA sequence: TGTGCCAGCACCACGGACGGCTACGAGCAGTACTTC. The variable domain in full, with the rest retrieved from reference TRBV2 and TRBJ2-7, is EPEVTQTPSHQVTQMGQEVILRCVPISNHLYFYWYRQILGQKVEFLVSFYNNEISEKSEIFDDQFSVERPDGSNFTLKIRSTKLEDSAMYFCASTTDGYEQYFGPGTRLTVT.

The CDR3 region is CSVGEGQETQYF. CDR3 DNA: TGCAGCGTTGGGGAGGGACAAGAGACCCAGTACTTC. The rearrangement uses TRBV29-1 and TRBJ2-5, with 7 bases matching TRBD2. Germline values: CDR1 SQVTM, CDR2 ANQGSEA. The CDR3 consists of 12 residues. J lost 2 bases, V lost 4 bases, and 1 base had no gene match.

The chain couples TRBV30 to TRBJ1-2; D not resolved. Germline V lookup: CDR1 GTSNPN, CDR2 SVGIG (reference sequence). V was shortened by 4 bases and J by 7 bases, with 22 bases between the two germline ends. The CDR3 loop spans 15 amino acids. The CDR3 loop is CAWILSSWTPGGYTF. CDR3 DNA: TGTGCCTGGATCCTAAGTAGCTGGACGCCCGGTGGCTACACCTTC.

The chain carries TRBV5-1 and TRBJ2-1, with TRBD2 as a possible D gene (5 bases). Germline V gene lookup returns CDR1 SGHRS and CDR2 YFSETQ. The length of the CDR3 is 17 residues. The germline V and J ends were trimmed by 0 bases and 4 bases, with 17 bases remaining between them. The CDR3 loop is CASSLAWTSSEYNEQFF. CDR3 bases: TGCGCCAGCAGCTTGGCCTGGACTTCCTCAGAATACAATGAGCAGTTCTTC.

This chain uses TRBV7-2 with TRBJ2-1; 9 bases fit TRBD2. Germline V gene sequence: CDR1 SGHTA, CDR2 FQGNSA. The CDR3 contains 15 residues. The J segment lost 2 bases and the V segment lost 5 bases, leaving 4 bases of the junction unmatched. The CDR3 loop is CASSPAGGPYNEQFF. CDR3 sequence (DNA): TGTGCCAGCAGCCCAGCGGGAGGACCCTACAATGAGCAGTTCTTC.

This clone was picked up a small number of times. The chain combines TRBV27 with TRBJ1-2, with D possibly TRBD1 on 5 matching bases. Germline lookup yields CDR1 MNHEY and CDR2 SMNVEV (reference sequence). The V end was cut by 3 bases, the J end by 4 bases, with 15 bases between. The CDR3 sequence is 15 residues long. The CDR3 nucleotides read TGTGCCAGCAGTTTGACCCCTCGACAGAGCTATGGCTACACCTTC. Its protein is CASSLTPRQSYGYTF.

There are a few counts of this clone. The chain links TRBV29-1 to TRBJ2-5, with 8 positions matching TRBD1. This CDR3 has 14 residues. Trimming at V came to 5 bases and at J to 2 bases, leaving 7 bases not matched to a gene. Germline CDR1 and CDR2: SQVTM and ANQGSEA. The chain's CDR3 is CSVRADRVQETQYF. CDR3 nucleotide sequence: TGCAGCGTTCGCGCGGACAGGGTGCAAGAGACCCAGTACTTC.

DNA of the CDR3: TGCGCCAGCAGCGAGTACGCGGGCACAGATACGCAGTATTTT. It specifies CASSEYAGTDTQYF. J is TRBJ2-3 and V is TRBV5-1; no clear D. CDR3 length: 14 amino acids. V gave up 4 bases and J gave up 1 base, with 10 bases separating them. In germline, CDR1 is SGHRS, CDR2 YFSETQ.

The genes are TRBV30 and TRBJ1-3, with D tentatively TRBD1 (5 bases). From germline, CDR1 is GTSNPN and CDR2 SVGIG (reference sequence). V gave up 1 base and J gave up 5 bases, with 12 bases separating them. The CDR3 totals 14 residues. This chain's CDR3 is CAWSARDGRNTIYF. The CDR3 bases are TGTGCCTGGAGTGCCCGGGACGGTCGAAACACCATATATTTT.

The chain joins TRBV10-3 to TRBJ2-1, with 10 bases identical to TRBD2. The V gene's germline CDR1 is ENHRY and CDR2 SYGVKD. The CDR3 contains 14 residues. With V trimmed by 8 bases and J by 7 bases, 8 bases remained unmatched. CDR3 sequence (DNA): TGTGCCATCGGGAGAACTAGCGGGATTAATGAGCAGTTCTTC. Residues: CAIGRTSGINEQFF.

This clone was seen a handful of times. The chain couples TRBV7-2 to TRBJ2-1; D gene uncertain. CDR1 and CDR2 (germline): SGHTA, FQGNSA. The CDR3 contains 13 residues. V was clipped by 3 bases and J by 6 bases, with 9 bases between them. The chain's CDR3 is CASSFSQSNEQFF. CDR3 bases: TGTGCCAGCAGCTTCTCTCAGAGCAATGAGCAGTTCTTC.

The gene calls are TRBV9 and TRBJ1-3; D is unresolved. The V gene's germline CDR1 is SGDLS and CDR2 YYNGEE. This CDR3 is 14 amino acids long. V dropped 0 bases and J dropped 2 bases, with 6 bases sitting between them. The CDR3 sequence: CASSVGTAGNTIYF. The CDR3 nucleotides read TGTGCCAGCAGCGTAGGGACGGCTGGAAACACCATATATTTT.

This clone was detected a few times. Here the CDR3 reads CASRGTGGTDTQYF. The DNA of the CDR3 is TGTGCCAGCCGTGGGACAGGGGGCACAGATACGCAGTATTTT. This chain uses TRBV6-1 with TRBJ2-3, with 10 bases lining up with TRBD1. Germline V gene sequence: CDR1 MNHNS, CDR2 SASEGT. The CDR3 length is 14 residues. Trimming removed 8 bases from V and 1 base from J; junction bases left unmatched: 3.

This clone showed up just a few times. The chain recombines TRBV20-1 with TRBJ2-1; D not resolved. Per the germline V gene, CDR1 is DFQATT and CDR2 is SNEGSKA (reference sequence). Trimming pared 5 bases from V and 7 bases from J, leaving 6 bases between. The CDR3 is made up of 10 amino acids. CDR3 region: CSAGLNEQFF. CDR3 bases: TGCAGTGCTGGGCTAAATGAGCAGTTCTTC.

The chain carries TRBV5-1 and TRBJ2-1; possibly TRBD1 for D (6 bases). V lost 3 bases and J lost 7, with 8 bases in between. The V gene's germline CDR1 is SGHRS and CDR2 YFSETQ. CDR3 length equals 12 residues. The CDR3 reads CASSSQGNEQFF. The CDR3 region has the DNA TGCGCCAGCAGCTCACAGGGTAATGAGCAGTTCTTC.

This clone was recorded once. The chain is built from TRBV27 and TRBJ1-5; D gene uncertain. Germline CDR1 MNHEY, CDR2 SMNVEV (reference sequence). V lost 6 bases and J 4 bases, leaving 7 bases between the germline ends. CDR3 length: 12 amino acids. CDR3 nucleotide sequence: TGTGCCAGCAGGGCGGGGAATCAGCCCCAGCATTTT. The encoded protein is CASRAGNQPQHF.

V is TRBV6-1 and J is TRBJ2-5, with 10 bases identical to TRBD2. Germline values: CDR1 MNHNS, CDR2 SASEGT. The CDR3 has 15 amino acids. The V and J ends lost 2 bases and 5 bases, in that order; junction bases with no gene match: 5. DNA of the CDR3: TGTGCCAGCAGTGAACAAGCGGGAGGGGGGGAGACCCAGTACTTC. Its protein is CASSEQAGGGETQYF.

The chain has TRBV4-1 and TRBJ2-7, with 8 bases aligning to TRBD2. Germline CDR1 reads MGHRA; CDR2 reads YSYEKL. This CDR3 is 17 amino acids long. V lost 1 base and J lost 0; bases outside the gene matches: 8. CDR3 nucleotides: TGCGCCAGCAGCCAAGTAATCGGGGGGGGCACCTCCTACGAGCAGTACTTC. Encoded protein: CASSQVIGGGTSYEQYF.

The rearrangement joins TRBV7-2 to TRBJ2-3; D not certain. The CDR3 sequence is 13 residues long. Germline V CDR1 and CDR2: SGHTA, FQGNSA. Trimming stripped 3 bases from V and 2 bases from J, with 6 bases between. The CDR3 reads CASSFEDTDTQYF. The CDR3 DNA sequence: TGTGCCAGCAGCTTCGAAGACACAGATACGCAGTATTTT. Based on the CDR3 plus reference TRBV7-2 and TRBJ2-3, the full variable domain is GAGVSQSPSNKVTEKGKDVELRCDPISGHTALYWYRQSLGQGLEFLIYFQGNSAPDKSGLPSDRFSAERTGGSVSTLTIQRTQQEDSAVYLCASSFEDTDTQYFGPGTRLTVL.